Listed here are 31 T cell receptor beta chains from one sample, sequenced in a study of blood T cell repertoires in COVID-19. Sequenced by immunoSEQ multiplex PCR; TCRdb stores in-frame clones only, minus some. Of 85,000 to 95,000 clones listed, approximately 88% were seen once; the top ten hold 0.35% to 0.5%. What was sequenced was peripheral blood. The receptors shown here come from a man aged 60 to 75 with acute or convalescent COVID-19.

The CDR3 DNA sequence: TGTGCCAGCAGCTTACGTGCAACTAATGAAAAACTGTTTTTT. This translates into CASSLRATNEKLFF. J is TRBJ1-4 and V is TRBV7-6; D gene ambiguous. The CDR3 is 14 residues long. Germline V gene lookup returns CDR1 SGHVS and CDR2 FNYEAQ. Trimming removed 2 bases at V and 0 bases at J, with 4 bases between.

This sequence joins TRBV5-1 and TRBJ1-4; no reliable D call. V gave up 0 bases and J gave up 8 bases, with 11 bases separating them. The germline gives CDR1 SGHRS, CDR2 YFSETQ. The CDR3 runs 14 residues. CDR3 sequence: CASSLVPDLEKLFF. Written as DNA, the CDR3 is TGCGCCAGCAGCTTGGTACCAGACTTGGAAAAACTGTTTTTT. Filled out from reference TRBV5-1 and TRBJ1-4, the complete variable domain reads KAGVTQTPRYLIKTRGQQVTLSCSPISGHRSVSWYQQTPGQGLQFLFEYFSETQRNKGNFPGRFSGRQFSNSRSEMNVSTLELGDSALYLCASSLVPDLEKLFFGSGTQLSVL.

The count of this clone is one. The chain combines TRBV5-4 with TRBJ2-7; no definite D call. The germline CDR1 and CDR2 sequences are SGHNT and YYREEE (reference sequence). The CDR3 extends over 14 amino acids. Between the trimmed V and J ends, which lost 0 bases and 2 bases, there was a span of 9 bases. The CDR3 DNA reads as TGTGCCAGCAGCTTGGAGCCCACGACCTACGAGCAGTACTTC. Residues: CASSLEPTTYEQYF.

The V and J genes are TRBV6-2 or TRBV6-3 and TRBJ1-5; the D is unclear. The CDR3 loop spans 15 amino acids. Trimming took off 4 bases at V and 0 bases at J, with 10 bases between the two ends. The germline V gene has CDR1 MNHEY and CDR2 SVGEGT. The chain's CDR3 is CASSSNGYSNQPQHF. The DNA of the CDR3 is TGTGCCAGCAGTTCAAACGGGTATAGCAATCAGCCCCAGCATTTT.

The rearrangement joins TRBV19 to TRBJ1-2; D remains ambiguous. The germline gives CDR1 LNHDA, CDR2 SQIVND (reference sequence). V was cut by 2 bases and J by 0 bases, with 4 bases left in between. The CDR3 totals 13 residues. The CDR3 DNA is TGTGCCAGTAGTATAAACACTAACTATGGCTACACCTTC. Its translation: CASSINTNYGYTF.

This clone has a handful of counts. For the CDR3, the DNA is TGTGCCAGCACCATCCCGGGACAGGGGAAAGTGCAGTACTTC. Its translation is CASTIPGQGKVQYF. The chain combines TRBV28 with TRBJ2-7, with 10 bases fitting TRBD1. Germline CDR1 MDHEN, CDR2 SYDVKM. The CDR3 loop spans 14 amino acids. With V trimmed by 7 bases and J by 9 bases, 12 bases remained unmatched. The complete variable domain, with remaining parts taken from reference TRBV28 and TRBJ2-7, reads DVKVTQSSRYLVKRTGEKVFLECVQDMDHENMFWYRQDPGLGLRLIYFSYDVKMKEKGDIPEGYSVSREKKERFSLILESASTNQTSMYLCASTIPGQGKVQYFGPGTRLTVT.

V and J are TRBV28 and TRBJ1-2; D perhaps matches TRBD1 (6 bases). CDR3 length equals 11 residues. Germline CDR1 is MDHEN and CDR2 is SYDVKM. Trimming removed 5 bases at V and 13 bases at J, with 14 bases between. CDR3 sequence reads: CASSNTGFSTF. The DNA for the CDR3 is TGTGCCAGCAGTAATACAGGGTTCAGCACCTTC.

The chain has TRBV11-3 and TRBJ2-7, with TRBD2 as a possible D gene (6 bases). Germline V gene lookup returns CDR1 SGHNT and CDR2 YENEEA. This CDR3 spans 12 amino acids. Deletions cut 4 bases from V and 6 bases from J, with 10 bases between. The CDR3 DNA reads TGTGCCAGCAGCTCCCGACTAGGCGAGCAGTACTTC. Residues: CASSSRLGEQYF.

The V call is TRBV6-5, the J call TRBJ1-5; a possible D gene is TRBD1 (5 bases). Trimming shortened V by 8 bases and J by 2 bases, and 13 bases separated the two germline ends. In germline, CDR1 is MNHEY, CDR2 SVGAGI. The CDR3 loop spans 14 amino acids. CDR3 coding DNA: TGTGCCAGCCAAAGGGGCAGGGGCAATCAGCCCCAGCATTTT. Translation: CASQRGRGNQPQHF.

J is TRBJ1-2 and V is TRBV5-4; TRBD1 is a possible D gene (5 bases). Trimming took off 4 bases at V and 4 bases at J, with 17 bases between the two ends. The length of the CDR3 is 15 residues. From germline, CDR1 is SGHNT and CDR2 YYREEE (reference sequence). CDR3 nucleotides: TGTGCCAGCAGCCAAACATTGTCAGGGTCCTATGGCTACACCTTC. Its protein is CASSQTLSGSYGYTF.

V and J are TRBV2 and TRBJ2-7, with D possibly being TRBD2 (5 bases). Germline CDR1 reads SNHLY; CDR2 reads FYNNEI. V shed 10 bases and J shed 2 bases, with 18 bases lying between them. The CDR3 is made up of 14 amino acids. The CDR3 DNA is TGTGCCACCGAGGGCCCCTCGAATACCTACGAGCAGTACTTC. Translating it yields CATEGPSNTYEQYF.

The chain couples TRBV19 to TRBJ1-1; tentative D call: TRBD1 (6 bases). The CDR3 extends over 15 amino acids. V was pared by 6 bases and J by 0 bases, with 14 bases between. The germline CDR1 and CDR2 sequences are LNHDA and SQIVND (reference sequence). This CDR3 is CASRKGQTLNTEAFF. CDR3 bases: TGTGCCAGTAGAAAAGGACAGACCCTGAACACTGAAGCTTTCTTT.

The genes are TRBV27 and TRBJ2-1; 9 nucleotides line up with TRBD2. CDR3 length: 14 residues. Looked up from germline, CDR1 is MNHEY and CDR2 is SMNVEV (reference sequence). V was clipped by 6 bases and J by 6 bases; unmatched bases: 6. The CDR3 coding sequence is TGTGCCAGCAGCGAGCGGGGGGTAGCCAATGAGCAGTTCTTC. Its translation is CASSERGVANEQFF.

This chain links TRBV28 with TRBJ2-7; 10 bases agree with TRBD1. The CDR3 sequence is 14 residues long. The V and J ends lost 7 bases and 4 bases, in that order; junction bases with no gene match: 7. Germline V lookup: CDR1 MDHEN, CDR2 SYDVKM. The DNA of the CDR3 is TGTGCCAGCACCCCGGGACAGGGGAATTACGAGCAGTACTTC. This gives the protein CASTPGQGNYEQYF.

The chain is built from TRBV7-6 and TRBJ2-3; TRBD1 is a possible D gene (5 bases). Germline V gene sequence: CDR1 SGHVS, CDR2 FNYEAQ. This CDR3 comprises 15 residues. V lost 2 bases to trimming and J lost 11 bases, with 20 bases between them. As DNA, the CDR3 is TGTGCCAGCAGCTTAAGTAGGCCTACCCAGGGCGAGCAGTATTTT. Translated, it gives CASSLSRPTQGEQYF.

The V call is TRBV6-1, the J call TRBJ2-2; D may be TRBD2 (6 bases). This CDR3 is built from 15 residues. V lost 0 bases to trimming and J lost 3 bases, with 8 bases between them. Germline loops: CDR1 MNHNS, CDR2 SASEGT. The CDR3: CASSEARGDTGELFF. DNA of the CDR3: TGTGCCAGCAGTGAAGCGCGGGGCGACACCGGGGAGCTGTTTTTT.

J is TRBJ1-4 and V is TRBV27; possibly TRBD1 for D (6 bases). Deletions cut 2 bases from V and 0 bases from J, with 22 bases between. CDR1 MNHEY and CDR2 SMNVEV come from the germline V gene (reference sequence). The CDR3 extends over 20 amino acids. CDR3 protein: CASSLLQGQTRDATNEKLFF. The CDR3 DNA reads TGTGCCAGCAGTTTACTCCAAGGACAGACGAGGGACGCAACTAATGAAAAACTGTTTTTT.

The rearrangement uses TRBV24-1 and TRBJ2-1; D perhaps matches TRBD2 (5 bases). The CDR3 extends over 13 amino acids. Germline CDR1 reads KGHDR; CDR2 reads SFDVKD. V lost 9 bases and J 9 bases, leaving 17 bases between the germline ends. The CDR3 region has the DNA TGTGCCACCGGCTCCAGAGGACTGGGTGAGCAGTTCTTC. Its protein is CATGSRGLGEQFF.

This clone was seen only once. V is TRBV3-1 (or the pseudogene TRBV3-2) and J is TRBJ2-7; TRBD1 matches at 8 bases. Per the germline V gene, CDR1 is LGHDT and CDR2 is YNNKEL (reference sequence). J lost 7 bases, V lost 5 bases, and 10 bases had no gene match. The length of the CDR3 is 14 residues. Here the CDR3 reads CASSRGQGFQEQYF. DNA of the CDR3: TGTGCCAGCAGCAGAGGACAGGGTTTCCAGGAGCAGTACTTC.

In its sample, this clone was seen once. Its ends do not fully match the called genes, so a read error is possible. The chain joins TRBV27 to TRBJ1-1; TRBD1 matches at 7 bases. The CDR3 loop spans 15 amino acids. Germline CDR1 reads MNHEY; CDR2 reads SMNVEV (reference sequence). CDR3 sequence (DNA): TGTGCCAGCAGTCTATCCGGGACAGTGAACACTGAAGCTTTCTTT. The encoded protein is CASSLSGTVNTEAFF.

The rearrangement links TRBV28 to TRBJ1-6, with D perhaps TRBD1 (5 bases). In germline, CDR1 is MDHEN, CDR2 SYDVKM. Trimming pared 5 bases from V and 1 base from J, leaving 15 bases between. The CDR3 sequence is 17 residues long. CDR3 sequence: CASSPGGLRSYNSPLHF. DNA of the CDR3: TGTGCCAGCAGTCCCGGGGGACTTAGGTCCTATAATTCACCCCTCCACTTT.

The chain combines TRBV5-6 with TRBJ1-2; maybe TRBD1 (6 bases). Trimming stripped 5 bases from V and 0 bases from J, with 23 bases between. This CDR3 has 18 residues. The germline V gene encodes CDR1 SGHDT and CDR2 YYEEEE. In DNA, the CDR3 is TGTGCCAGCAGTCTATACGGACTGGATGAGGGGGCTAACTATGGCTACACCTTC. Its protein is CASSLYGLDEGANYGYTF.

The rearrangement links TRBV30 to TRBJ1-5; 7 bases are shared with TRBD1. The CDR3 loop spans 13 amino acids. The germline CDR1 and CDR2 sequences are GTSNPN and SVGIG (reference sequence). V was pared by 5 bases and J by 8 bases, with 9 bases of the junction left unmatched. Written as DNA, the CDR3 is TGTGCCTGGTCGGACAGGTGGGGTGAGCCCCAGCATTTT. Residues: CAWSDRWGEPQHF.

In DNA form, the CDR3 reads TGTGCCAGCAGCCAAGTGACAGGGGGTTGGTCCCAAGAGACCCAGTACTTC. It encodes CASSQVTGGWSQETQYF. This chain connects TRBV3-1 (or the pseudogene TRBV3-2) to TRBJ2-5; 9 positions match TRBD1. In germline, CDR1 is LGHDT, CDR2 YNNKEL (reference sequence). The CDR3 has 17 residues. J gave up 1 base and V 1 base, and 7 bases lay outside the gene matches.

V usage is TRBV10-3 and J usage is TRBJ2-7, with a possible D match to TRBD1 (6 bases). Trimming took off 10 bases at V and 4 bases at J, with 20 bases between the two ends. There are 14 residues in the CDR3. Germline CDR1 ENHRY, CDR2 SYGVKD. CDR3 in DNA: TGTGCCACCCGCAATGGGGGCGCAGGGTACGAGCAGTACTTC. As protein: CATRNGGAGYEQYF.

V and J are TRBV3-1 (or the pseudogene TRBV3-2) and TRBJ2-7, with D tentatively TRBD1 (6 bases). V was clipped by 3 bases and J by 1 base, with 13 bases between them. Germline CDR1 LGHDT, CDR2 YNNKEL (reference sequence). The CDR3 is 15 amino acids. As DNA, the CDR3 is TGTGCCAGCAGCCATCTCGGGACACCTTCCTACGAGCAGTACTTC. This codes for CASSHLGTPSYEQYF.

The genes are TRBV5-1 and TRBJ2-3, with TRBD2 identical over 8 bases. Trimming removed 3 bases from V and 4 bases from J; junction bases left unmatched: 10. This CDR3 region has 16 residues. Germline CDR1 and CDR2: SGHRS and YFSETQ. CDR3 nucleotides: TGCGCCAGCAGCTCGGGGGGGCGAAGGGATTCAGATACGCAGTATTTT. Its protein product is CASSSGGRRDSDTQYF.

The rearrangement links TRBV5-6 to TRBJ2-5; 7 bases agree with TRBD1. The CDR3 totals 16 residues. V gave up 2 bases and J gave up 0 bases; unmatched junction bases: 7. Germline CDR1 and CDR2: SGHDT and YYEEEE. The CDR3 DNA reads as TGTGCCAGCAGCTTAGGGACAGCCCCCAACCAAGAGACCCAGTACTTC. Encoded protein: CASSLGTAPNQETQYF. The entire variable domain, with the rest obtained from reference TRBV5-6 and TRBJ2-5, is as follows: DAGVTQSPTHLIKTRGQQVTLRCSPKSGHDTVSWYQQALGQGPQFIFQYYEEEERQRGNFPDRFSGHQFPNYSSELNVNALLLGDSALYLCASSLGTAPNQETQYFGPGTRLLVL.

Regarding this clone: The sample holds other DNA sequences that translate to the same CDR3. The chain links TRBV11-1 to TRBJ2-5, with D maybe TRBD1 (6 bases). CDR1 is SGHAT, CDR2 FQDESV, per germline (reference sequence). Trimming pared 9 bases from V and 0 bases from J, leaving 11 bases between. This CDR3 comprises 13 residues. The CDR3 region is CASGRDNQETQYF. CDR3 nucleotides: TGTGCCAGTGGCCGGGACAACCAAGAGACCCAGTACTTC.

CDR3 loop: CASSAETGYGYTF. The CDR3 nucleotides are TGTGCCAGCAGCGCCGAGACAGGGTATGGCTACACCTTC. The V and J genes are TRBV7-3 and TRBJ1-2; 7 positions match TRBD1. The CDR3 has 13 amino acids. V trimming: 5 bases; J trimming: 5 bases; junction bases outside the gene matches: 5. Germline V CDR1 and CDR2: SGHTA, FQGTGA.

This chain uses TRBV15 with TRBJ2-1; TRBD1 is a possible D gene (6 bases). Germline loops: CDR1 LNHNV, CDR2 YYDKDF (reference sequence). V lost 0 bases, J lost 0 bases, and 21 bases lay in between. The CDR3 consists of 20 residues. The DNA of the CDR3 is TGTGCCACCAGCAGAGAAGGGCCCAGGCTAATCAGGGGCTCCTACAATGAGCAGTTCTTC. The encoded protein is CATSREGPRLIRGSYNEQFF.